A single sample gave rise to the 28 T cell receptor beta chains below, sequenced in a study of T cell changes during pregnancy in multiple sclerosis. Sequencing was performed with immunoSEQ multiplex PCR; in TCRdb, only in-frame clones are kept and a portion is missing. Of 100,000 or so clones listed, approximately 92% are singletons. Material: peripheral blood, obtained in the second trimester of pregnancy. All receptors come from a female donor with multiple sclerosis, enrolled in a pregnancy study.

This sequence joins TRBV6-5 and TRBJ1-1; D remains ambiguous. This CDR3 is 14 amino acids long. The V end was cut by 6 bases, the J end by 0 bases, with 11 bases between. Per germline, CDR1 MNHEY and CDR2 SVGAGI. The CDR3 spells CASSRGLMNTEAFF. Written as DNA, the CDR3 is TGTGCCAGCAGCCGCGGGCTCATGAACACTGAAGCTTTCTTT.

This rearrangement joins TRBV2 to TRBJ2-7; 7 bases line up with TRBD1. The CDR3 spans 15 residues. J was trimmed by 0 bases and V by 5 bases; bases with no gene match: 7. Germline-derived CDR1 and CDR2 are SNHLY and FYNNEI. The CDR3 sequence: CASSRQGWNSYEQYF. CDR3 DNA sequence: TGTGCCAGCAGTAGACAGGGATGGAACTCCTACGAGCAGTACTTC.

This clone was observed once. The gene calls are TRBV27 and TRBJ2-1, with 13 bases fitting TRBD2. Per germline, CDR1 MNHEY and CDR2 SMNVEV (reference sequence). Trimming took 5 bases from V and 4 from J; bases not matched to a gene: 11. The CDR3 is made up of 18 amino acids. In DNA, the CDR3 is TGTGCCAGCAGTCCGCGCCGGACTAGCGGGAGTCTTTACAATGAGCAGTTCTTC. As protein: CASSPRRTSGSLYNEQFF.

In DNA form, the CDR3 reads TGTGCTAGTGGTTTTGGGGACACCTCTGACCAAGAGACCCAGTACTTC. Its translation: CASGFGDTSDQETQYF. This chain connects TRBV12-5 to TRBJ2-5, with D tentatively TRBD1 (6 bases). In germline, CDR1 is LGHNT, CDR2 FRNRAP. This CDR3 is built from 16 residues. Trimming removed 3 bases at V and 0 bases at J, with 14 bases between.

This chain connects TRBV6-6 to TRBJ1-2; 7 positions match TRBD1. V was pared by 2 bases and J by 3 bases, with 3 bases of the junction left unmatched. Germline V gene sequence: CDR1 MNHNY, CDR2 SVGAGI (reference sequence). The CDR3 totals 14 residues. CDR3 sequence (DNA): TGTGCCAGCAGTTACGGGACAGCTGACTATGGCTACACCTTC. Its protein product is CASSYGTADYGYTF.

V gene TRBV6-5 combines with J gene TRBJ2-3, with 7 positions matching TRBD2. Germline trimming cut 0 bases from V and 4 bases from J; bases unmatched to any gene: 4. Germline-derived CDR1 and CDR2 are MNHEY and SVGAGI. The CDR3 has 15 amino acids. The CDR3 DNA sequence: TGTGCCAGCAGTTACTCGGCGGGAGCGGCAGATACGCAGTATTTT. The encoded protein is CASSYSAGAADTQYF.

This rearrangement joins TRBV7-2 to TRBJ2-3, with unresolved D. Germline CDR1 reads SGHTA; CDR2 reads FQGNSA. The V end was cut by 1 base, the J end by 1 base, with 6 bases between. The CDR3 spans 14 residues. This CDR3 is CASSLVRGTDTQYF. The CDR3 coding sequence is TGTGCCAGCAGCTTAGTTCGAGGCACAGATACGCAGTATTTT.

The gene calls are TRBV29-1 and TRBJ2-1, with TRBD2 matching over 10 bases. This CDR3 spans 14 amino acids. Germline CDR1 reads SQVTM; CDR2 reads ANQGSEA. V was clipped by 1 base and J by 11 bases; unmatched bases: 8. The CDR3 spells CSVEVRLAGDKQFF. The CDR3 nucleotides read TGCAGCGTTGAAGTGCGTCTAGCGGGAGACAAGCAGTTCTTC.

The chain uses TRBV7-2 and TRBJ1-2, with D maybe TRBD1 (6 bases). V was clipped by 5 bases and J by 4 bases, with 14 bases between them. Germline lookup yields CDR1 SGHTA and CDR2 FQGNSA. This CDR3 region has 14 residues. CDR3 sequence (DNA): TGTGCCAGCAGCCTCTCAGGGGAAAGCTATGGCTACACCTTC. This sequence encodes CASSLSGESYGYTF.

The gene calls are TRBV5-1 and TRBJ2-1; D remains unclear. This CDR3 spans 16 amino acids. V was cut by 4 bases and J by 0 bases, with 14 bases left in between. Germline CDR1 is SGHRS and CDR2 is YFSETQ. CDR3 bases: TGCGCCAGCAGCCTCGGTCCGAGGAGCTCCTACAATGAGCAGTTCTTC. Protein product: CASSLGPRSSYNEQFF. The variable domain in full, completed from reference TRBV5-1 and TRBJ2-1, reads KAGVTQTPRYLIKTRGQQVTLSCSPISGHRSVSWYQQTPGQGLQFLFEYFSETQRNKGNFPGRFSGRQFSNSRSEMNVSTLELGDSALYLCASSLGPRSSYNEQFFGPGTRLTVL.

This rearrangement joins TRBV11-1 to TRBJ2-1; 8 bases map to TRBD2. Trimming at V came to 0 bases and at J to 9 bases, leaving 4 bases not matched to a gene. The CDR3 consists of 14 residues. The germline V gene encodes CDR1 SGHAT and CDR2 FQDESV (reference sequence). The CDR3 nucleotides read TGTGCCAGCAGCTTAGCGGGACTAGTCGGTGAGCAGTTCTTC. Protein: CASSLAGLVGEQFF.

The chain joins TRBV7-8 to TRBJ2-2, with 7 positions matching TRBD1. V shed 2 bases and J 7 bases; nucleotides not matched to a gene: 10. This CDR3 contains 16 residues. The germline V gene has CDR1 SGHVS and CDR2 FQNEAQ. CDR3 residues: CASSLRQGVGVGELFF. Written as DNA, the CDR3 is TGTGCCAGCAGCTTACGGCAGGGGGTAGGGGTCGGGGAGCTGTTTTTT. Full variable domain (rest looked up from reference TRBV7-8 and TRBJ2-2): GAGVSQSPRYKVAKRGQDVALRCDPISGHVSLFWYQQALGQGPEFLTYFQNEAQLDKSGLPSDRFFAERPEGSVSTLKIQRTQQEDSAVYLCASSLRQGVGVGELFFGEGSRLTVL.

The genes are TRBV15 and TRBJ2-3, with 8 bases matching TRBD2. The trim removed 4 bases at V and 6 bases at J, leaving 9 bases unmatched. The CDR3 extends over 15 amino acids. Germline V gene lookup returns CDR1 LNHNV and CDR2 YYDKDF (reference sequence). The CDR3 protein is CATSTSGRRKDTQYF. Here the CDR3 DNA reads TGTGCCACCAGCACGAGCGGGAGAAGGAAGGATACGCAGTATTTT.

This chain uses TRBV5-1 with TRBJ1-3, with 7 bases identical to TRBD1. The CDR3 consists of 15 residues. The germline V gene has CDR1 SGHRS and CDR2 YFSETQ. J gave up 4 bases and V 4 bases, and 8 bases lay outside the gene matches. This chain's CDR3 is CASSQGQLIGNTIYF. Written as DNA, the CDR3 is TGCGCCAGCAGCCAGGGACAGTTGATAGGAAACACCATATATTTT.

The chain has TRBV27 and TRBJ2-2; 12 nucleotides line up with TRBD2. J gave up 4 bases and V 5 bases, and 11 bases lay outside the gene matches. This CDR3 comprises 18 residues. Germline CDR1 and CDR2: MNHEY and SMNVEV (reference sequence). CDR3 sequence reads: CASSLTSGRRVGTGELFF. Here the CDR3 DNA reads TGTGCCAGCAGTCTGACTAGCGGGAGAAGGGTGGGCACCGGGGAGCTGTTTTTT.

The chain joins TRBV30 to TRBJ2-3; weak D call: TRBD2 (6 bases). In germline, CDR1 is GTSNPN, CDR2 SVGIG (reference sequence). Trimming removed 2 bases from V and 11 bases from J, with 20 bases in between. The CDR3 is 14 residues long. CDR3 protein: CAWSISGPGSQQYF. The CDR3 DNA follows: TGTGCCTGGAGTATAAGCGGGCCCGGAAGCCAGCAGTATTTT.

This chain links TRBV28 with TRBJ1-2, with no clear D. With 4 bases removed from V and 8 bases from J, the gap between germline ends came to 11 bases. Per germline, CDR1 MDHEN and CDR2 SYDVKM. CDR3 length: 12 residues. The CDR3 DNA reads TGTGCCAGCAGTTCTGGCAGTCCGGGCTACACCTTC. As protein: CASSSGSPGYTF.

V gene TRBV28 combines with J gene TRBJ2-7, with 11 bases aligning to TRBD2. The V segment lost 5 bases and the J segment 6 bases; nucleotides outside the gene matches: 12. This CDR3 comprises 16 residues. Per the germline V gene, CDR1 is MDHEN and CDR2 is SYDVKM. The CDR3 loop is CASSLIAGGPLGEQYF. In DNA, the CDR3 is TGTGCCAGCAGTCTCATAGCGGGAGGGCCGTTGGGCGAGCAGTACTTC.

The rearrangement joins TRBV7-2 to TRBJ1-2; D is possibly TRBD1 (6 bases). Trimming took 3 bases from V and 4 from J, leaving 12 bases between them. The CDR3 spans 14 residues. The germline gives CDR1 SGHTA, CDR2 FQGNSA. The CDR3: CASSLTGRSYGYTF. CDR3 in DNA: TGTGCCAGCAGCTTGACAGGACGGAGCTATGGCTACACCTTC.

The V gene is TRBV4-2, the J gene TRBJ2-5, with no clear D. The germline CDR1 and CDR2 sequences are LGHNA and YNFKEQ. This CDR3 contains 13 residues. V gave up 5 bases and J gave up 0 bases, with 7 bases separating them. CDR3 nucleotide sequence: TGTGCCAGCAGCGCCGAGTACCAAGAGACCCAGTACTTC. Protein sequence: CASSAEYQETQYF.

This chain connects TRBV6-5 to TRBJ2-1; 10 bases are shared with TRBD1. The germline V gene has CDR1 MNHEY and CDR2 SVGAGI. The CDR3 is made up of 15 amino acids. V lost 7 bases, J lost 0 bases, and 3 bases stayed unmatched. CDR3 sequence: CASKRTGGSYNEQFF. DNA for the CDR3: TGTGCCAGCAAAAGGACAGGGGGCTCCTACAATGAGCAGTTCTTC.

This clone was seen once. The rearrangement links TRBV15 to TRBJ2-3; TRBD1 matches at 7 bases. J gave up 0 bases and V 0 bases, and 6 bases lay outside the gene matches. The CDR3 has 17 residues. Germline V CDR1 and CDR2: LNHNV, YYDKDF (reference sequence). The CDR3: CATSRDKWTGSTDTQYF. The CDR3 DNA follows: TGTGCCACCAGCAGAGATAAATGGACAGGAAGCACAGATACGCAGTATTTT.

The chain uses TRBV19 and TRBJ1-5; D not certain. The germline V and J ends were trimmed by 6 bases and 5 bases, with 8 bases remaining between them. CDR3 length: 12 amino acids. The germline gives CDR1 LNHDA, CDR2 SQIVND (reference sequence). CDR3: CASSPQDQPQHF. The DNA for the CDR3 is TGTGCCAGTAGCCCCCAGGATCAGCCCCAGCATTTT.

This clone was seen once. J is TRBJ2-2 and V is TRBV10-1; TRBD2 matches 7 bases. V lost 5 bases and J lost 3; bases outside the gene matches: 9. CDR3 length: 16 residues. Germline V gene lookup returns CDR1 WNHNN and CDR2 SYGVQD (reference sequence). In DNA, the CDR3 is TGCGCCAGCAGTTCCCGGACTAGTTCCGACACCGGGGAGCTGTTTTTT. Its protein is CASSSRTSSDTGELFF.

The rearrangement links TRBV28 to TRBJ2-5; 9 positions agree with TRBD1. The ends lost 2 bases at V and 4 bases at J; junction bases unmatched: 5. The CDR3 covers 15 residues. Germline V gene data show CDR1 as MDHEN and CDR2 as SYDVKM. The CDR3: CASSLPGQGLETQYF. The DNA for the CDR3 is TGTGCCAGCAGTTTACCTGGACAGGGGTTAGAGACCCAGTACTTC.

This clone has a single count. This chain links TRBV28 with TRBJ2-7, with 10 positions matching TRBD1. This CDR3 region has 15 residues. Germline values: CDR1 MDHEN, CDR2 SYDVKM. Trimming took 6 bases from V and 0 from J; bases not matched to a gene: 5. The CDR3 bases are TGTGCCAGCAGAGCCGGGACAGGGGCCTCCTACGAGCAGTACTTC. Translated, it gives CASRAGTGASYEQYF.

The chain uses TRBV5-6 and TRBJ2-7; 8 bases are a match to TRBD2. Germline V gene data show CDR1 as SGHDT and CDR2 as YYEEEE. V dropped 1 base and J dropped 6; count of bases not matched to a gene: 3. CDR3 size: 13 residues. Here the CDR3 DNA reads TGTGCCAGCAGCTTGCCGGGAGGGGGCGAGCAGTACTTC. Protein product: CASSLPGGGEQYF.

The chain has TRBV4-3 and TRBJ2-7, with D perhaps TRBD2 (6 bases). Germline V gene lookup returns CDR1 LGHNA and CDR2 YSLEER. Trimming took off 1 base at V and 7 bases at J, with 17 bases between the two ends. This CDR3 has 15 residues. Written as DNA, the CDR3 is TGCGCCAGCAGCCAAGCCCATGGGGGGTTCTCGGAGCAGTACTTC. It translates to CASSQAHGGFSEQYF.